This paragraph reports one TCR beta chain. As yet, its antigen is unknown. This CDR3 contains 13 residues. With 0 bases clipped from V and 14 bases from J, the junction kept 6 bases outside the gene matches. The germline V gene encodes CDR1 SGHKS and CDR2 YYEKEE (reference sequence). Through a sample-barcoded 5' primer and a J-beta primer mix, a second PCR was run for about 7 to 12 cycles. Each TCR beta cDNA got a 12-nucleotide random molecular identifier. From the 5' RACE reads, TCRdb called clonotypes with MiXCR, one entry per CDR3 protein. The table records 800,000 to 900,000 distinct CDR3 sequences, 60% to 80% of them present only once. The sample comes from a study of blood T cells in healthy people across ages. Findings of the study overall: The authors considered diversity estimates from one million T cells to be underestimates.

Donors ranged from about 6 to 90 years old and were healthy Caucasians in Russia. Every sample gave at least 6 micrograms of total RNA when it was extracted. This receptor was taken from a man younger than 45 in good health. The sequenced sample consisted of blood. This chain joins TRBV5-5 and TRBJ2-1; 9 bases fit TRBD1. In nucleotides, the CDR3 is TGTGCCAGCAGCTTGGGGATTAGGGACAGGGAGTTCTTC. This sequence encodes CASSLGIRDREFF.